The 23 T cell receptor beta chains reported below all come from one sample, sequenced in a study of tumor and adjacent non-tumor tissue in lung cancer. Three rounds of nested PCR, following a modified ARM-PCR protocol, produced the TCRbeta library. Each CDR3 protein is one row after TCRdb ran MiXCR on the multiplex PCR reads. Of 120,000 or so distinct CDR3 sequences in the sample, 66% were seen once. RNA was extracted from bulk tissue without any cell sorting. Sequencing was done on a sample of lung tumor tissue. Receptors originate from a man aged 30 to 45 with non-small cell lung cancer.

This chain uses TRBV6-1 with TRBJ2-2, with TRBD1 as a possible D gene (6 bases). The CDR3 length is 15 residues. V dropped 0 bases and J dropped 7 bases, with 12 bases sitting between them. CDR1 MNHNS and CDR2 SASEGT come from the germline V gene. CDR3 nucleotides: TGTGCCAGCAGTGAAGCCCTACAGGGCGTCGGGGAGCTGTTTTTT. Its protein is CASSEALQGVGELFF.

The genes are TRBV7-9 and TRBJ1-1; D is ambiguous. Germline values: CDR1 SEHNR, CDR2 FQNEAQ (reference sequence). The V end lost 1 base, the J end lost 3 bases, and 6 bases lay between the germline ends. There are 13 residues in the CDR3. CDR3 DNA: TGTGCCAGCAGCTTAGAGATAGACACTGAAGCTTTCTTT. Encoded protein: CASSLEIDTEAFF.

This clonotype was recorded at least ten times. This CDR3 reads CASSRGQGASYEQYF. In DNA form, the CDR3 reads TGTGCCAGCAGTCGAGGACAGGGGGCCTCCTACGAGCAGTACTTC. The rearrangement uses TRBV6-5 and TRBJ2-7; 11 nucleotides line up with TRBD1. CDR3 length equals 15 residues. After removal of 5 bases from V and 0 bases from J, the junction contained 3 bases not matched to a gene. CDR1 MNHEY and CDR2 SVGAGI come from the germline V gene.

The sample holds many counts of this clonotype. This chain links TRBV4-1 with TRBJ2-7, with 11 bases aligning to TRBD2. From germline, CDR1 is MGHRA and CDR2 YSYEKL. This CDR3 has 15 amino acids. With V trimmed by 1 base and J by 5 bases, 4 bases remained unmatched. CDR3 sequence (DNA): TGCGCCAGCAGCCAAGCACTGACTAGCGGGAACGAGCAGTACTTC. Its protein product is CASSQALTSGNEQYF.

Worth noting for this clonotype: One junction end does not reproduce the germline sequence, and a read error may be involved. The rearrangement links TRBV10-3 to TRBJ2-7; the match to TRBD1 covers 9 bases. The CDR3 extends over 18 amino acids. From germline, CDR1 is ENHRY and CDR2 SYGVKD. The CDR3 spells CAISVSRPRTGDGYDQYF. CDR3 DNA: TGTGCCATCAGTGTGTCGCGCCCCCGGACAGGGGATGGCTACGACCAGTACTTC.

This clonotype has a single count. This clone may be a read error of a much larger clone one base away. The V and J genes are TRBV10-3 and TRBJ1-1, with TRBD1 matching 9 bases. V lost 6 bases to trimming and J lost 6 bases; unmatched junction nucleotides: 8. CDR1 and CDR2 from the germline V gene are ENHRY and SYGVKD. This CDR3 comprises 14 residues. For the CDR3, the DNA is TGTGCCATCAGGGACAGGGGTCAAGGGGCTGAAGCTTTCTTT. Amino acid sequence: CAIRDRGQGAEAFF.

Points on this clonotype: As the CDR3 is not closed by the conserved phenylalanine or tryptophan, this likely results from a read error. The chain has TRBV4-2 and TRBJ2-7; D not resolved. The length of the CDR3 is 14 residues. V was clipped by 3 bases and J by 3 bases, with 12 bases between them. Germline CDR1 LGHNA, CDR2 YNFKEQ. The chain's CDR3 is CASSQDFLGYEQYL. The CDR3, as DNA: TGTGCCAGCAGCCAGGATTTCCTGGGCTACGAGCAGTACTTG.

The CDR3 DNA reads as TGTGCCAGCCGACTAGCCTGGGAGCAGTTCTTC. Residues: CASRLAWEQFF. The J gene is TRBJ2-1, the V gene TRBV2; 7 nucleotides agree with TRBD2. The CDR3 loop spans 11 amino acids. Germline CDR1 and CDR2: SNHLY and FYNNEI. The V gene end was trimmed by 8 bases and the J gene end by 10 bases; junction bases not matched to a gene: 5.

The rearrangement uses TRBV5-1 and TRBJ2-7; 7 positions agree with TRBD1. V was clipped by 1 base and J by 0 bases; unmatched bases: 4. CDR1 is SGHRS and CDR2 is YFSETQ in the germline V gene. CDR3 size: 15 residues. This CDR3 reads CASSLIGGGSYEQYF. CDR3 sequence (DNA): TGCGCCAGCAGCTTGATAGGGGGCGGCTCCTACGAGCAGTACTTC. Filled out from reference TRBV5-1 and TRBJ2-7, the complete variable domain reads KAGVTQTPRYLIKTRGQQVTLSCSPISGHRSVSWYQQTPGQGLQFLFEYFSETQRNKGNFPGRFSGRQFSNSRSEMNVSTLELGDSALYLCASSLIGGGSYEQYFGPGTRLTVT.

Points on this clonotype: A much larger clone lies one base from this, so it may be a read error. V is TRBV29-1 and J is TRBJ1-2; D ambiguous. Trimming pared 4 bases from V and 10 bases from J, leaving 16 bases between. The CDR3 covers 12 residues. The germline CDR1 and CDR2 sequences are SQVTM and ANQGSEA. The CDR3: CSVAGGPRTYTF. The CDR3 nucleotides are TGCAGCGTTGCGGGTGGTCCACGCACCTACACCTTC. Full variable domain (rest looked up from reference TRBV29-1 and TRBJ1-2): SAVISQKPSRDICQRGTSLTIQCQVDSQVTMMFWYRQQPGQSLTLIATANQGSEATYESGFVIDKFPISRPNLTFSTLTVSNMSPEDSSIYLCSVAGGPRTYTFGSGTRLTVV.

To note about this clonotype: One end of the junction varies from germline; a read error may be responsible. The chain couples TRBV4-1 to TRBJ1-2; D possibly corresponds to TRBD1 (5 bases). This CDR3 region has 15 residues. From germline, CDR1 is MGHRA and CDR2 YSYEKL. The CDR3 region has the DNA TGCGCCAGCAGCCAAGATCAGGGATCTAACTGTGGCTACACCTTC. Encoded protein: CASSQDQGSNCGYTF.

Turning to this clonotype: A read error may account for a junction end that differs from germline. V usage is TRBV11-2 and J usage is TRBJ2-1, with D unclear. This CDR3 spans 14 amino acids. The germline CDR1 and CDR2 sequences are SGHAT and FQNNGV. The CDR3 DNA reads TGTGCCACCAGCCCCTGGGTCTCCCGCAATGAGCAGTTCTTC. Encoded protein: CATSPWVSRNEQFF.

The chain joins TRBV12-3 or TRBV12-4 to TRBJ2-5; D call uncertain. V was cut by 8 bases and J by 2 bases, with 12 bases left in between. The CDR3 spans 13 residues. CDR3 amino acids: CASASWEQETQYF. The CDR3 DNA is TGTGCCAGCGCTTCGTGGGAACAAGAGACCCAGTACTTC.

The table lists this clonotype with a few counts. V usage is TRBV5-6 and J usage is TRBJ1-6; D remains unclear. Germline CDR1 reads SGHDT; CDR2 reads YYEEEE. The CDR3 covers 16 residues. V dropped 4 bases and J dropped 2 bases, with 13 bases sitting between them. CDR3: CASSLGGGTYNSPLHF. The CDR3 nucleotides are TGTGCCAGCAGCCTAGGAGGTGGGACCTATAATTCACCCCTCCACTTT.

This clonotype is classed as medium-sized. The V call is TRBV29-1, the J call TRBJ2-7; D gene ambiguous. Germline lookup yields CDR1 SQVTM and CDR2 ANQGSEA. Trimming took off 8 bases at V and 0 bases at J, with 11 bases between the two ends. The CDR3 loop spans 12 amino acids. Here the CDR3 DNA reads TGCAGCTTCAGACTGAGCTCCTACGAGCAGTACTTC. Amino acid sequence: CSFRLSSYEQYF.

In regard to this clonotype: One end of the junction fails to match germline, which may point to a read error. The rearrangement joins TRBV11-2 to TRBJ1-2, with a possible D match to TRBD1 (5 bases). Germline V CDR1 and CDR2: SGHAT, FQNNGV. The CDR3 length is 15 residues. The CDR3 nucleotides read TGTGCCAGTTCAAAACGCGGGCATGGGGACTATGGCTACATCTTC. It yields the protein CASSKRGHGDYGYIF.

The chain links TRBV20-1 to TRBJ2-7, with D hard to call. The V and J ends lost 3 bases and 12 bases respectively, with 21 bases between them. The CDR3 is 13 amino acids. Germline-derived CDR1 and CDR2 are DFQATT and SNEGSKA (reference sequence). CDR3 nucleotides: TGCAGTGCTAGTGAGCAGAACTACTACGGGCGGTACTTC. Translating it yields CSASEQNYYGRYF.

Points on this clonotype: One junction end disagrees with the germline gene, perhaps due to a read error. The chain carries TRBV12-3 or TRBV12-4 and TRBJ1-5; D perhaps matches TRBD1 (6 bases). The CDR3 has 18 residues. CDR3 residues: CTSSFKIIGTPSNQPQHF. The CDR3 DNA sequence: TGTACCAGCAGTTTTAAAATTATCGGGACACCTAGCAATCAGCCCCAGCATTTT.

A word on this clonotype: This may be a read error: a much more frequent sequence differs by one nucleotide. The chain employs TRBV4-2 and TRBJ1-2; 10 nucleotides match TRBD1. CDR3 size: 15 residues. Looked up from germline, CDR1 is LGHNA and CDR2 is YNFKEQ. The CDR3 coding sequence is TGTGACAGCAGCCGAGGAATGGACAGGGGGAATGGCTACACCTTC. Translating it yields CDSSRGMDRGNGYTF.

As concerns this clonotype: A junction end diverges from the germline sequence, so it may reflect a read error. The chain joins TRBV7-9 to TRBJ2-1; D unclear. Germline V gene data show CDR1 as SEHNR and CDR2 as FQNEAQ (reference sequence). CDR3 length: 11 residues. The CDR3, as DNA: TGTGCCAACAGCTTAGCCAGTGAGCAGTTCTTC. It codes for CANSLASEQFF. The whole variable domain, filled in from reference TRBV7-9 and TRBJ2-1, reads DTGVSQNPRHKITKRGQNVTFRCDPISEHNRLYWYRQTLGQGPEFLTYFQNEAQLEKSRLLSDRFSAERPKGSFSTLEIQRTEQGDSAMYLCANSLASEQFFGPGTRLTVL.

The chain carries TRBV6-2 or TRBV6-3 and TRBJ2-7, with 7 bases fitting TRBD2. The J segment lost 3 bases and the V segment lost 2 bases, leaving 13 bases of the junction unmatched. The CDR3 contains 17 residues. Germline lookup yields CDR1 MNHEY and CDR2 SVGEGT. The CDR3 DNA sequence: TGTGCCAGCAGTTACCCCCTCACTGGCGGGAGATTCTACGAGCAGTACTTC. Amino acids: CASSYPLTGGRFYEQYF.

There are many counts of this clonotype. The V gene is TRBV11-1, the J gene TRBJ2-1; TRBD2 aligns across 11 bases. The CDR3 totals 16 residues. J lost 5 bases, V lost 2 bases, and 5 bases had no gene match. CDR1 SGHAT and CDR2 FQDESV come from the germline V gene (reference sequence). CDR3 DNA: TGTGCCAGCAGCTTAAGAATAGCGGGAGGGCACAATGAGCAGTTCTTC. This sequence encodes CASSLRIAGGHNEQFF.

Concerning this clonotype: As the CDR3 is not closed by the conserved phenylalanine or tryptophan, this likely results from a read error. This sequence joins TRBV7-3 and TRBJ2-5, with D possibly matching TRBD1 (6 bases). This CDR3 comprises 15 residues. Germline V gene data show CDR1 as SGHTA and CDR2 as FQGTGA. Trimming shortened V by 5 bases and J by 4 bases, and 17 bases separated the two germline ends. DNA for the CDR3: TGTGCCAGCAGCCCAGGGGAGTTTTGGGGAGAGACCCAGTACCTC. It is translated as CASSPGEFWGETQYL.